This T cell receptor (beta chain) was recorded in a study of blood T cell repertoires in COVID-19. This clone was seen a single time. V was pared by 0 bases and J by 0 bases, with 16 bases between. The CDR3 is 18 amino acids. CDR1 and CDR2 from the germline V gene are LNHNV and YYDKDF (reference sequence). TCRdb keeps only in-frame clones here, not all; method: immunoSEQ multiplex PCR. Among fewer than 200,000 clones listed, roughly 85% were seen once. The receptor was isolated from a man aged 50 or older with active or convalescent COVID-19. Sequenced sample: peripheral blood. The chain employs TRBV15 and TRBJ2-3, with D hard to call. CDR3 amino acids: CATSRDFPLSLSTDTQYF. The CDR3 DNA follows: TGTGCCACCAGCAGAGATTTCCCTTTGAGTCTCAGCACAGATACGCAGTATTTT.